This TCR beta chain is from a study of lymphopenia after photon versus proton radiotherapy. Points from the study as a whole: Proton therapy kept repertoires fairly stable, unlike photons, which gained effector/memory cells. In patients who died, overall survival fell as post-nadir TCR diversity dropped more. Post-nadir diversity loss with photons came from oligoclonal expansion, particularly CD8+ Temra cells. Only patients who died were analyzed for survival; proton advantage is unproven.

TCRdb's copy holds only in-frame clones and misses some; the assay was immunoSEQ multiplex PCR. The sample includes 65,000 to 85,000 clones, about nine tenths of them seen just once. In regard to this clone: Its antigen is not known.

Germline V gives CDR1 KGHSH, CDR2 LQKENI. Trimming shortened V by 4 bases and J by 4 bases, and 8 bases separated the two germline ends. The CDR3 is made up of 13 amino acids. The sequences come from peripheral blood, collected from a patient treated with photon-based radiotherapy. The chain uses TRBV18 and TRBJ1-5; D unclear. The sequence was collected from a woman aged 40 to 49 with cholangiocarcinoma. The CDR3 spells CASSRDQNQPQHF. In DNA, the CDR3 is TGTGCCAGCTCACGTGACCAAAATCAGCCCCAGCATTTT. The variable domain in full, with the rest retrieved from reference TRBV18 and TRBJ1-5, is NAGVMQNPRHLVRRRGQEARLRCSPMKGHSHVYWYRQLPEEGLKFMVYLQKENIIDESGMPKERFSAEFPKEGPSILRIQQVVRGDSAAYFCASSRDQNQPQHFGDGTRLSIL.